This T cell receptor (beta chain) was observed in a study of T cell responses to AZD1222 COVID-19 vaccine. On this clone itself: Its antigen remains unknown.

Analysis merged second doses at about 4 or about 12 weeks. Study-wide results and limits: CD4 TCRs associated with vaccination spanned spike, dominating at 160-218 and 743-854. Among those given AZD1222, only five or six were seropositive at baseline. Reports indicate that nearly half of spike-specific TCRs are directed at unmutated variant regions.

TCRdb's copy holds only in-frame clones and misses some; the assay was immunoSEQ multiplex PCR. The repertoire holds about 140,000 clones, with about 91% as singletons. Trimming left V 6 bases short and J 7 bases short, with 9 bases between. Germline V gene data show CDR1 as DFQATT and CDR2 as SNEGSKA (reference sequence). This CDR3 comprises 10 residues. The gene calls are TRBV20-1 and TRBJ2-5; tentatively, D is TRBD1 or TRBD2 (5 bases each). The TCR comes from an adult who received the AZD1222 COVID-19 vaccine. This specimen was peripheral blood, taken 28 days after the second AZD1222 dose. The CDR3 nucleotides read TGCAGTGCGTTGAGGGGGACCCAGTACTTC. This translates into CSALRGTQYF.